The T cell receptor (beta chain) described here comes from a study of blood T cell repertoires in COVID-19. Whole-study context: Samples of COVID-19 (acute and convalescent) were obtained from the United States, Italy and Spain.

Enrolled through a virtual design, the participants were between roughly 18 and 95 years of age and came from 24 US areas. The study assigned cohorts using participant-reported clinical history. The germline CDR1 and CDR2 sequences are SGHAT and FQNNGV. V dropped 2 bases and J dropped 3 bases, with 5 bases sitting between them. CDR3 length: 13 amino acids. The protocol was immunoSEQ multiplex PCR, while the TCRdb copy is restricted to in-frame clones and leaves out a portion. In the table there are hundreds of thousands of clones, approximately 87% of which are singletons. The chain employs TRBV11-2 and TRBJ1-3; no clear D gene. The specimen sequenced was PBMCs or T cells enriched from blood (not recorded which). This TCR was sampled from a woman aged 50 to 65 in a cohort exposed to, infected with or recovered from COVID-19 (not recorded which). The DNA for the CDR3 is TGTGCCAGCAGCTTAACAATTGGAAACACCATATATTTT. It specifies CASSLTIGNTIYF.